This T cell receptor beta chain was identified during a study of blood T cells in healthy people across ages. Study information: In model experiments, template switching was able to capture about one barcoded beta molecule for every two T cells that were present.

Isolated PBMCs totaled at least 6 million in each sample. Samples each yielded at least 5 micrograms of total RNA. Sample-barcoded 5' priming and a J-beta primer mix drove a second PCR of roughly 6 to 12 cycles. Each cDNA molecule carried a tag from a template-switch adaptor that contained 12 random nucleotides. One entry per CDR3 protein, called by TCRdb with MiXCR from the 5' RACE reads. The sample yields fewer than 2 million distinct CDR3 sequences, roughly two fifths seen once. The CDR3 is 13 residues long. Per germline, CDR1 DFQATT and CDR2 SNEGSKA (reference sequence). This receptor was identified in a human donor in good health. The gene calls are TRBV20-1 and TRBJ2-3, with a tentative D call TRBD2 (5 bases). Sequenced input: blood. For the CDR3, the DNA is TGCAGCCCTCGGCTTAGCGGCACAGATACGCAGTATTTT. This sequence encodes CSPRLSGTDTQYF.